The 24 T cell receptor beta chains below were found in one sample sequenced in a study of cytomegalovirus exposure and HLA in healthy donors. PCR involved 60 Vbeta and 13 Jbeta primers. Sequenced by immunoSEQ multiplex PCR; TCRdb stores in-frame clones only, minus some. The sample consists of 110,000 to 150,000 clones, around a tenth of them appearing once. Sequencing was done on a sample of PBMCs. The receptor source for this set is a male donor in good health and CMV-seronegative.

This clone was detected a few times. V gene TRBV6-5 combines with J gene TRBJ2-3; the match to TRBD1 covers 7 bases. In germline, CDR1 is MNHEY, CDR2 SVGAGI. With V trimmed by 2 bases and J by 7 bases, 3 bases remained unmatched. The CDR3 sequence is 13 residues long. CDR3 residues: CASSYQGQNTQYF. The CDR3 nucleotides read TGTGCCAGCAGTTACCAGGGACAGAATACGCAGTATTTT.

The genes are TRBV5-5 and TRBJ1-1, with TRBD1 matching 7 bases. V was clipped by 5 bases and J by 0 bases; unmatched bases: 10. Germline CDR1 is SGHKS and CDR2 is YYEKEE (reference sequence). The CDR3 is 16 residues long. The DNA of the CDR3 is TGTGCCAGCAGGTCTACCTCGGACAGGATGAACACTGAAGCTTTCTTT. It yields the protein CASRSTSDRMNTEAFF.

The chain employs TRBV7-9 and TRBJ2-7; no clear D gene. The germline CDR1 and CDR2 sequences are SEHNR and FQNEAQ (reference sequence). This CDR3 contains 14 residues. Trimming pared 2 bases from V and 0 bases from J, leaving 8 bases between. CDR3 in amino acids: CASSLYPSSYEQYF. CDR3 DNA sequence: TGTGCCAGCAGCTTATACCCGAGCTCCTACGAGCAGTACTTC.

This clone turned up a few times. The gene calls are TRBV6-5 and TRBJ2-5; a weak D match, TRBD2 (6 bases). The CDR3 extends over 14 amino acids. V dropped 0 bases and J dropped 5 bases, with 10 bases sitting between them. CDR1 is MNHEY and CDR2 is SVGAGI in the germline V gene. CDR3 loop: CASSYSSGGETQYF. The DNA for the CDR3 is TGTGCCAGCAGTTACTCTTCCGGGGGTGAGACCCAGTACTTC.

CDR3 DNA sequence: TGCAGTGCTAGACCTAATAATACGCAGTATTTT. Amino acid sequence: CSARPNNTQYF. The rearrangement links TRBV20-1 to TRBJ2-3; no clear D. From germline, CDR1 is DFQATT and CDR2 SNEGSKA (reference sequence). The CDR3 runs to 11 residues. The V and J ends lost 2 bases and 7 bases respectively, with 7 bases between them.

This chain connects TRBV30 to TRBJ2-2; no clear D. This CDR3 comprises 11 residues. The V end was cut by 6 bases, the J end by 4 bases, with 6 bases between. Per germline, CDR1 GTSNPN and CDR2 SVGIG (reference sequence). In DNA form, the CDR3 reads TGTGCCTGTCTTTCCACCGGGGAGCTGTTTTTT. Translated, it gives CACLSTGELFF.

The sample holds a few counts of this clone. The V and J genes are TRBV7-9 and TRBJ1-6, with 7 bases matching TRBD1. The CDR3 covers 15 residues. Losses at the gene ends were 5 bases for V and 10 bases for J; bases not matched to a gene: 11. In germline, CDR1 is SEHNR, CDR2 FQNEAQ (reference sequence). The CDR3 region has the DNA TGTGCCAGCAGCCTGACAGGGCTTGGAGGATCACCCCTCCACTTT. It encodes CASSLTGLGGSPLHF.

This clone came up a few times. V gene TRBV2 combines with J gene TRBJ2-7; TRBD1 might be the D (5 bases). Germline V gene sequence: CDR1 SNHLY, CDR2 FYNNEI. Trimming took 5 bases from V and 2 from J, leaving 10 bases between them. The length of the CDR3 is 13 residues. CDR3 sequence: CASSPRDTYEQYF. The CDR3 nucleotides are TGTGCCAGCAGTCCCAGGGATACCTACGAGCAGTACTTC. The whole variable domain, remainder taken from reference TRBV2 and TRBJ2-7, is EPEVTQTPSHQVTQMGQEVILRCVPISNHLYFYWYRQILGQKVEFLVSFYNNEISEKSEIFDDQFSVERPDGSNFTLKIRSTKLEDSAMYFCASSPRDTYEQYFGPGTRLTVT.

This clone was seen a handful of times. The chain couples TRBV5-4 to TRBJ2-3, with 13 bases aligning to TRBD2. The CDR3 has 14 amino acids. With 4 bases clipped from V and 10 bases from J, the junction kept 6 bases outside the gene matches. In germline, CDR1 is SGHNT, CDR2 YYREEE (reference sequence). The CDR3, as DNA: TGTGCCAGCAGCCTAGGACTAGCGGGAGTAGCGCAGTATTTT. Amino acids: CASSLGLAGVAQYF.

J is TRBJ1-1 and V is TRBV6-5; 9 nucleotides agree with TRBD1. J lost 3 bases, V lost 4 bases, and 6 bases had no gene match. Germline CDR1 is MNHEY and CDR2 is SVGAGI. This CDR3 comprises 15 residues. CDR3 residues: CASSLQQGADTEAFF. The CDR3 coding sequence is TGTGCCAGCAGTTTGCAACAGGGGGCAGACACTGAAGCTTTCTTT.

This sequence joins TRBV28 and TRBJ1-5; D remains unclear. V was pared by 2 bases and J by 3 bases, with 8 bases between. This CDR3 comprises 14 residues. The germline CDR1 and CDR2 sequences are MDHEN and SYDVKM. CDR3 region: CASSLPVPNQPQHF. CDR3 sequence (DNA): TGTGCCAGCAGTTTACCCGTCCCCAATCAGCCCCAGCATTTT.

There are a few counts of this clone. The V and J genes are TRBV27 and TRBJ2-2; TRBD2 matches 9 bases. The CDR3 is 16 residues long. The germline gives CDR1 MNHEY, CDR2 SMNVEV (reference sequence). V lost 7 bases, J lost 7 bases, and 13 bases stayed unmatched. DNA for the CDR3: TGTGCCAGCACTACGGGAGTAGCGGGAGCGGTCGGGGAGCTGTTTTTT. Its protein product is CASTTGVAGAVGELFF.

This clone came up a few times. The J gene is TRBJ1-2, the V gene TRBV7-9; 9 bases agree with TRBD1. The CDR3 is 15 residues long. The J segment lost 4 bases and the V segment lost 5 bases, leaving 8 bases of the junction unmatched. Germline V gene lookup returns CDR1 SEHNR and CDR2 FQNEAQ (reference sequence). The CDR3: CASSPLTGGPYGYTF. The CDR3 nucleotides read TGTGCCAGCAGCCCATTGACAGGGGGGCCCTATGGCTACACCTTC.

This clone was recorded a few times. The J gene is TRBJ2-3, the V gene TRBV28, with 9 bases aligning to TRBD1. Germline V gives CDR1 MDHEN, CDR2 SYDVKM. Trimming cost V 6 bases and J 8 bases; bases outside gene matches: 9. This CDR3 contains 14 residues. The DNA for the CDR3 is TGTGCCAGCAGGCTGACAGGGGGTGAGGGTACGCAGTATTTT. Amino acid sequence: CASRLTGGEGTQYF. The whole variable domain, remainder taken from reference TRBV28 and TRBJ2-3, is DVKVTQSSRYLVKRTGEKVFLECVQDMDHENMFWYRQDPGLGLRLIYFSYDVKMKEKGDIPEGYSVSREKKERFSLILESASTNQTSMYLCASRLTGGEGTQYFGPGTRLTVL.

This clone was counted a few times. The chain joins TRBV6-5 to TRBJ1-3; TRBD1 matches 7 bases. Germline CDR1 and CDR2: MNHEY and SVGAGI. Germline trimming cut 6 bases from V and 7 bases from J; bases unmatched to any gene: 6. This CDR3 is built from 13 residues. The CDR3 DNA follows: TGTGCCAGCAGAAAGGGGGCCAGTAACACCATATATTTT. Protein product: CASRKGASNTIYF.

The chain recombines TRBV27 with TRBJ1-2; perhaps TRBD1 as D (6 bases). The CDR3 contains 14 residues. The ends were cut back, 4 bases at V and 5 bases at J, with 14 bases in the middle. Germline-derived CDR1 and CDR2 are MNHEY and SMNVEV (reference sequence). The CDR3 loop is CASSSAGGLYGYTF. CDR3 in DNA: TGTGCCAGCAGTTCGGCCGGGGGGCTTTATGGCTACACCTTC.

The chain couples TRBV6-4 to TRBJ1-1, with 7 bases aligning to TRBD1. Losses at the gene ends were 5 bases for V and 11 bases for J; bases not matched to a gene: 17. Germline V gene data show CDR1 as MRHNA and CDR2 as SNTAGT. This CDR3 is built from 15 residues. The CDR3 bases are TGTGCCAGCAGTAAGCCGGGACAGACGAACAAGTTTGCTTTCTTT. Amino acid sequence: CASSKPGQTNKFAFF.

J is TRBJ2-1 and V is TRBV7-3; the match to TRBD2 covers 13 bases. The CDR3 is made up of 16 amino acids. Per the germline V gene, CDR1 is SGHTA and CDR2 is FQGTGA. V dropped 4 bases and J dropped 10; count of bases not matched to a gene: 10. DNA of the CDR3: TGTGCCAGCAGCTCCGGACTAGCGGGAGCTTTTGCCGAGCAGTTCTTC. Its protein is CASSSGLAGAFAEQFF.

This chain links TRBV7-3 with TRBJ2-5, with 7 bases lining up with TRBD1. V shed 5 bases and J 8 bases; nucleotides not matched to a gene: 17. The CDR3 is 16 residues long. Per germline, CDR1 SGHTA and CDR2 FQGTGA. CDR3 sequence reads: CASSPTGTELRETQYF. CDR3 DNA sequence: TGTGCCAGCAGCCCGACCGGGACAGAATTAAGAGAAACCCAGTACTTC.

The rearrangement joins TRBV4-1 to TRBJ2-1; TRBD1 agrees at 8 bases. J lost 7 bases, V lost 3 bases, and 5 bases had no gene match. CDR3 length: 14 residues. Per germline, CDR1 MGHRA and CDR2 YSYEKL. This CDR3 is CASSHTGGRNEQFF. The CDR3 bases are TGCGCCAGCAGCCACACAGGGGGACGTAATGAGCAGTTCTTC.

There are a few counts of this clone. The chain links TRBV7-9 to TRBJ1-1; 7 nucleotides agree with TRBD1. Germline-derived CDR1 and CDR2 are SEHNR and FQNEAQ (reference sequence). The junction had 5 bases not matched to a gene; V was cut back by 4 bases and J by 0 bases. The CDR3 length is 15 residues. The CDR3 sequence is CASSYTGTVNTEAFF. DNA for the CDR3: TGTGCCAGCAGCTATACCGGGACAGTGAACACTGAAGCTTTCTTT.

Turning to this clone: The sample has other DNA sequences that encode this CDR3 too. The V gene is TRBV6-4, the J gene TRBJ2-3, with TRBD2 matching over 8 bases. V trimming: 2 bases; J trimming: 4 bases; junction bases outside the gene matches: 5. The CDR3 totals 15 residues. The germline V gene encodes CDR1 MRHNA and CDR2 SNTAGT. The CDR3 DNA sequence: TGTGCCAGCAGTGACGGTGCGGGAGGCCCAGATACGCAGTATTTT. Residues: CASSDGAGGPDTQYF.

The V and J genes are TRBV13 and TRBJ2-5; TRBD2 is a possible D gene (6 bases). Germline CDR1 and CDR2: PRHDT and FYEKMQ (reference sequence). Trimming left V 5 bases short and J 4 bases short, with 20 bases between. The CDR3 is made up of 16 amino acids. The CDR3 DNA follows: TGTGCCAGCAGCCAGCGGCGGGGCGGACGGCTAGAGACCCAGTACTTC. The encoded protein is CASSQRRGGRLETQYF.

The chain uses TRBV10-1 and TRBJ1-1, with TRBD1 matching over 7 bases. The CDR3 spans 14 residues. The germline gives CDR1 WNHNN, CDR2 SYGVQD (reference sequence). V trimming: 2 bases; J trimming: 1 base; junction bases outside the gene matches: 1. The CDR3 DNA reads TGCGCCAGCAGTGAGAGGGGGCGGAACACTGAAGCTTTCTTT. Its protein is CASSERGRNTEAFF.